A single sample is the source of the 26 T cell receptor beta chains below, sequenced in a study of OX40 agonist ivuxolimab in advanced cancers. Assay used: immunoSEQ multiplex PCR; TCRdb lists only in-frame clones, some missing. The sample holds 70,000 to 95,000 clones, about 90% seen once. The sample in question was CD4+ or CD8+ T cells sorted from blood, obtained in a trial of the OX40 agonist ivuxolimab. Receptors originate from an adult with an advanced solid tumor such as melanoma, head and neck, liver or kidney cancer.

The rearrangement uses TRBV6-1 and TRBJ2-4; TRBD2 aligns across 8 bases. The CDR3 length is 16 residues. The V gene end was trimmed by 0 bases and the J gene end by 8 bases; junction bases not matched to a gene: 9. Germline assignment: CDR1 MNHNS and CDR2 SASEGT. The CDR3: CASSEALSGGPDIQYF. In DNA form, the CDR3 reads TGTGCCAGCAGTGAAGCGCTCTCGGGAGGGCCGGACATTCAGTACTTC.

The chain employs TRBV7-9 and TRBJ1-2; possible D gene TRBD1, 6 bases. Germline V CDR1 and CDR2: SEHNR, FQNEAQ (reference sequence). The V and J ends lost 4 bases and 7 bases respectively, with 25 bases between them. The CDR3 length is 17 residues. The CDR3 is CASSSWNVAMRTAGYTF. The CDR3 DNA follows: TGTGCCAGCAGCTCCTGGAACGTCGCTATGCGGACAGCTGGCTACACCTTC. Based on the CDR3 plus reference TRBV7-9 and TRBJ1-2, the full variable domain is DTGVSQNPRHKITKRGQNVTFRCDPISEHNRLYWYRQTLGQGPEFLTYFQNEAQLEKSRLLSDRFSAERPKGSFSTLEIQRTEQGDSAMYLCASSSWNVAMRTAGYTFGSGTRLTVV.

V gene TRBV10-1 combines with J gene TRBJ2-3, with D perhaps matching TRBD1 (7 bases). V was pared by 6 bases and J by 0 bases, with 16 bases between. This CDR3 comprises 16 residues. Germline values: CDR1 WNHNN, CDR2 SYGVQD (reference sequence). CDR3 nucleotides: TGCGCCAGCAGCCGCCAGGGGGGACCTAGCACAGATACGCAGTATTTT. Amino acid sequence: CASSRQGGPSTDTQYF.

V gene TRBV10-3 combines with J gene TRBJ1-4, with TRBD1 as a possible D gene (5 bases). The CDR3 has 14 residues. V lost 0 bases to trimming and J lost 8 bases, with 10 bases between them. Germline CDR1 is ENHRY and CDR2 is SYGVKD. The CDR3 here is CAISESGEGEKLFF. The CDR3 region has the DNA TGTGCCATCAGTGAGTCCGGGGAGGGGGAAAAACTGTTTTTT.

The gene calls are TRBV29-1 and TRBJ1-1; D is uncertain. This CDR3 has 11 amino acids. Germline assignment: CDR1 SQVTM and CDR2 ANQGSEA. V was pared by 1 base and J by 9 bases, with 9 bases between. Here the CDR3 DNA reads TGCAGCGTTGAAGTAGGGCTGAAAGCTTTCTTT. Protein product: CSVEVGLKAFF.

This clone occurred once. The germline gene is not matched at one end of the junction; a read error may be the cause. This chain connects TRBV7-7 to TRBJ2-7, with D tentatively TRBD1 or TRBD2 (5 bases each). CDR1 is SSHAT and CDR2 is FNYEAQ in the germline V gene (reference sequence). The CDR3 is 15 residues long. CDR3 loop: CASSLGQGPSYEQYF. The DNA for the CDR3 is TGTGCTAGCAGCTTGGGGCAGGGACCCTCCTACGAGCAGTACTTC. Looking up the rest from reference TRBV7-7 and TRBJ2-7 gives the full variable domain: GAGVSQSPRYKVTKRGQDVTLRCDPISSHATLYWYQQALGQGPEFLTYFNYEAQPDKSGLPSDRFSAERPEGSISTLTIQRTEQRDSAMYRCASSLGQGPSYEQYFGPGTRLTVT.

The CDR3 DNA sequence: TGTGCCATCGCGATGAAGGAGTTGGAGGGCTACACCTTC. It codes for CAIAMKELEGYTF. The rearrangement joins TRBV10-3 to TRBJ1-2; no reliable D call. Trimming left V 8 bases short and J 8 bases short, with 18 bases between. The CDR3 extends over 13 amino acids. The V gene's germline CDR1 is ENHRY and CDR2 SYGVKD.

V gene TRBV13 combines with J gene TRBJ2-1; possibly TRBD2 for D (5 bases). This CDR3 spans 15 amino acids. Germline-derived CDR1 and CDR2 are PRHDT and FYEKMQ (reference sequence). Trimming took 5 bases from V and 10 from J, leaving 21 bases between them. In DNA, the CDR3 is TGTGCCAGCAGCCCCCACCGGGGTTTTGGGATGGAGCAGTTCTTC. Translated, it gives CASSPHRGFGMEQFF.

The chain recombines TRBV5-1 with TRBJ2-7, with 8 bases aligning to TRBD2. Germline V gene lookup returns CDR1 SGHRS and CDR2 YFSETQ. CDR3 length equals 13 residues. After removal of 6 bases from V and 0 bases from J, the junction contained 2 bases not matched to a gene. The chain's CDR3 is CASKLADSYEQYF. CDR3 sequence (DNA): TGCGCCAGCAAACTAGCGGACTCCTACGAGCAGTACTTC.

The rearrangement links TRBV11-2 to TRBJ2-3; 7 nucleotides align to TRBD1. The ends lost 3 bases at V and 5 bases at J; junction bases unmatched: 5. The germline V gene encodes CDR1 SGHAT and CDR2 FQNNGV. The CDR3 spans 14 residues. CDR3 in DNA: TGTGCCAGCAGCTTTAGGGGGCCGGGAGATACGCAGTATTTT. It codes for CASSFRGPGDTQYF.

V and J are TRBV5-4 and TRBJ2-1; D ambiguous. The V gene's germline CDR1 is SGHNT and CDR2 YYREEE (reference sequence). The CDR3 is 15 residues long. V was shortened by 0 bases and J by 0 bases, with 7 bases between the two germline ends. The CDR3 loop reads CASSLDSASYNEQFF. CDR3 sequence (DNA): TGTGCCAGCAGCTTGGACAGTGCCTCCTACAATGAGCAGTTCTTC. The entire variable domain, with the rest obtained from reference TRBV5-4 and TRBJ2-1, is as follows: ETGVTQSPTHLIKTRGQQVTLRCSSQSGHNTVSWYQQALGQGPQFIFQYYREEENGRGNFPPRFSGLQFPNYSSELNVNALELDDSALYLCASSLDSASYNEQFFGPGTRLTVL.

The chain combines TRBV15 with TRBJ1-2; 8 bases agree with TRBD1. The germline gives CDR1 LNHNV, CDR2 YYDKDF (reference sequence). This CDR3 region has 16 residues. The J segment lost 4 bases and the V segment lost 0 bases, leaving 7 bases of the junction unmatched. CDR3 DNA: TGTGCCACCAGCAGAGATAAAGCGGACAGGGCCTATGGCTACACCTTC. This sequence encodes CATSRDKADRAYGYTF.

V usage is TRBV5-4 and J usage is TRBJ2-7, with TRBD2 matching 9 bases. V trimming: 4 bases; J trimming: 2 bases; junction bases outside the gene matches: 4. The CDR3 spans 14 residues. The germline V gene encodes CDR1 SGHNT and CDR2 YYREEE (reference sequence). Written as DNA, the CDR3 is TGTGCCAGCAGCCGTAGCGGGAGAACCTACGAGCAGTACTTC. Protein: CASSRSGRTYEQYF.

This clone has only one observation. This chain links TRBV10-1 with TRBJ2-2; tentative D call: TRBD1 (6 bases). The CDR3 consists of 13 residues. The V gene lost 5 bases and the J gene lost 4 bases, with 8 bases spanning the gap. The germline CDR1 and CDR2 sequences are WNHNN and SYGVQD (reference sequence). The DNA of the CDR3 is TGCGCCAGCAGTCCAGGGGCCACCGGGGAGCTGTTTTTT. This sequence encodes CASSPGATGELFF.

J is TRBJ2-3 and V is TRBV19; 10 bases agree with TRBD2. The CDR3 covers 16 residues. Germline-derived CDR1 and CDR2 are LNHDA and SQIVND (reference sequence). The V gene end was trimmed by 1 base and the J gene end by 2 bases; junction bases not matched to a gene: 3. This CDR3 reads CASSIGTSGNTDTQYF. In DNA form, the CDR3 reads TGTGCCAGTAGTATAGGGACTAGCGGTAACACAGATACGCAGTATTTT.

V and J are TRBV6-5 and TRBJ2-7, with D uncertain. Trimming stripped 0 bases from V and 0 bases from J, with 9 bases between. This CDR3 has 15 amino acids. Germline V gene data show CDR1 as MNHEY and CDR2 as SVGAGI. CDR3 bases: TGTGCCAGCAGTTACTCCTATATTGACTCCTACGAGCAGTACTTC. This gives the protein CASSYSYIDSYEQYF.

This chain joins TRBV2 and TRBJ1-2, with 7 nucleotides matching TRBD1. The CDR3 length is 13 residues. CDR1 and CDR2 from the germline V gene are SNHLY and FYNNEI. With 5 bases clipped from V and 1 base from J, the junction kept 1 base outside the gene matches. CDR3 bases: TGTGCCAGCAGTCGGGACAGTAACTATGGCTACACCTTC. It codes for CASSRDSNYGYTF.

This chain joins TRBV11-3 and TRBJ2-2; possibly TRBD2 for D (5 bases). Between the trimmed V and J ends, which lost 3 bases and 7 bases, there was a span of 9 bases. Germline CDR1 SGHNT, CDR2 YENEEA. The CDR3 has 13 amino acids. The CDR3, as DNA: TGTGCCAGCAGCTTGGTAACTAGCGGGGAGCTGTTTTTT. Translated, it gives CASSLVTSGELFF.

The chain links TRBV2 to TRBJ1-5; D is undetermined. V dropped 4 bases and J dropped 2 bases, with 12 bases sitting between them. CDR1 SNHLY and CDR2 FYNNEI come from the germline V gene. The CDR3 runs to 15 residues. CDR3 sequence: CASSGIGMGNQPQHF. CDR3 bases: TGTGCCAGCAGTGGCATAGGTATGGGCAATCAGCCCCAGCATTTT.

The chain joins TRBV27 to TRBJ2-5; TRBD2 matches at 8 bases. Germline lookup yields CDR1 MNHEY and CDR2 SMNVEV (reference sequence). The CDR3 extends over 15 amino acids. V lost 6 bases to trimming and J lost 3 bases; unmatched junction nucleotides: 9. The CDR3 nucleotides read TGTGCCAGCAGGCGGGAGGCAAGGGGCGAAGAGACCCAGTACTTC. This encodes CASRREARGEETQYF.

This clone was detected a few times. The rearrangement links TRBV6-5 to TRBJ2-1; D gene uncertain. The V gene lost 8 bases and the J gene lost 8 bases, with 10 bases spanning the gap. The length of the CDR3 is 11 residues. From germline, CDR1 is MNHEY and CDR2 SVGAGI. DNA for the CDR3: TGTGCCAGCGGGCGATTAGATGAGCAGTTCTTC. The encoded protein is CASGRLDEQFF.

The chain recombines TRBV10-3 with TRBJ1-5; TRBD1 matches 7 bases. The CDR3 is 15 residues long. Germline-derived CDR1 and CDR2 are ENHRY and SYGVKD. Trimming at V came to 6 bases and at J to 3 bases, leaving 8 bases not matched to a gene. CDR3: CAISEGQFINQPQHF. The CDR3 nucleotides are TGTGCCATCAGCGAGGGACAGTTTATCAATCAGCCCCAGCATTTT.

This clone has more than one count but fewer than ten. The gene calls are TRBV30 and TRBJ2-6; D unresolved. CDR1 and CDR2 from the germline V gene are GTSNPN and SVGIG (reference sequence). The germline V and J ends were trimmed by 0 bases and 1 base, with 10 bases remaining between them. The CDR3 sequence is 16 residues long. The CDR3 is CAWSVLGRSGANVLTF. The DNA for the CDR3 is TGTGCCTGGAGTGTACTTGGACGTTCTGGGGCCAACGTCCTGACTTTC. Combining the CDR3 with reference TRBV30 and TRBJ2-6 gives the whole variable domain SQTIHQWPATLVQPVGSPLSLECTVEGTSNPNLYWYRQAAGRGLQLLFYSVGIGQISSEVPQNLSASRPQDRQFILSSKKLLLSDSGFYLCAWSVLGRSGANVLTFGAGSRLTVL.

The CDR3 coding sequence is TGTGCCAGCAGCCCACAGGCAGGGGTCTACAATCAGCCCCAGCATTTT. It yields the protein CASSPQAGVYNQPQHF. This chain links TRBV7-2 with TRBJ1-5, with D perhaps TRBD1 (6 bases). The V gene lost 5 bases and the J gene lost 3 bases, with 17 bases spanning the gap. CDR3 length: 16 amino acids. Germline CDR1 SGHTA, CDR2 FQGNSA.

The chain has TRBV28 and TRBJ1-2; tentative D call: TRBD1 (6 bases). The CDR3 is made up of 13 amino acids. Deletions cut 6 bases from V and 3 bases from J, with 11 bases between. The V gene's germline CDR1 is MDHEN and CDR2 SYDVKM. The CDR3 bases are TGTGCCAGCAGAGTACAGGGTGACTATGGCTACACCTTC. Its translation: CASRVQGDYGYTF.

The chain joins TRBV7-2 to TRBJ1-1; D is uncertain. This CDR3 has 13 amino acids. Trimming took off 3 bases at V and 6 bases at J, with 11 bases between the two ends. Per the germline V gene, CDR1 is SGHTA and CDR2 is FQGNSA. CDR3 in amino acids: CASSFFGLAEAFF. CDR3 coding DNA: TGTGCCAGCAGCTTTTTTGGGTTGGCTGAAGCTTTCTTT.